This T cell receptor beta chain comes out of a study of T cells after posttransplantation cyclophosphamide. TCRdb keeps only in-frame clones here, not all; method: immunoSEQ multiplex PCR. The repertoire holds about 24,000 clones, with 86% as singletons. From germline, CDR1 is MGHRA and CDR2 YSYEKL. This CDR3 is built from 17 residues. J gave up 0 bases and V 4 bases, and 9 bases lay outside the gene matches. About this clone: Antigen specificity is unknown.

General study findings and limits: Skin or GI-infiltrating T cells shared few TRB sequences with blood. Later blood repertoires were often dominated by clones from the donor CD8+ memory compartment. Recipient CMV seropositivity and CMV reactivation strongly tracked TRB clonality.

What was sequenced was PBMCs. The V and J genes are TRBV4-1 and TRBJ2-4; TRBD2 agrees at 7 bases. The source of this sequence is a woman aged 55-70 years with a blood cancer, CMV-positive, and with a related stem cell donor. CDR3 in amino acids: CASSPIGLAVAKNIQYF. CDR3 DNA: TGCGCCAGCAGCCCTATTGGGCTAGCGGTAGCCAAAAACATTCAGTACTTC.